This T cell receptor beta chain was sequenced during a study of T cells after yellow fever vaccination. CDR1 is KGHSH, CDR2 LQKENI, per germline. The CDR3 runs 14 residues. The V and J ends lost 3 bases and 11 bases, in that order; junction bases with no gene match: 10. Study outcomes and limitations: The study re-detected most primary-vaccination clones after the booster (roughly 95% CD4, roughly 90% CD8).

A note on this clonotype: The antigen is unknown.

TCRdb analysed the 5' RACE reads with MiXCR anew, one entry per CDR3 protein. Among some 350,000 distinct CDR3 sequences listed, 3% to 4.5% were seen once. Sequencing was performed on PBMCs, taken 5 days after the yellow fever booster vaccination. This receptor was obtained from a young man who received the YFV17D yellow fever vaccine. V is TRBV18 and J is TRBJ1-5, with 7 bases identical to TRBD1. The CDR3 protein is CASSPTGVGRAQHF. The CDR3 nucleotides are TGTGCCAGCTCACCCACAGGGGTGGGGCGGGCCCAGCATTTT.